This T cell receptor beta chain was captured by sequencing in a study of human T cells and chemical hapten exposure (dated by TCRdb to about 2021). About the investigation overall: Libraries were combined into a pool for sequencing, and differences in TCR yield between samples came mainly from small differences in library volumes within the pool. Both TCR alpha and TCR beta chains were sequenced from each blood RNA sample. This study followed changes in the peripheral blood TCR repertoire in vivo during primary and secondary sensitization of alopecia patients to the hapten diphenylcyclopropenone (DPC). Overall study results and their limits: No change with DPC sensitization was found in the number of TCRs above 1 in 1000 frequency, and no evidence of global repertoire structure alterations was found. Repeated subsampling changed both the strength of the expansion versus patch-test correlation and the threshold at which the correlation became significant.

Libraries were prepared through 5' RACE. Data came from an Illumina MiSeq. During library preparation, unique molecular identifiers were attached to individual cDNA molecules so that TCRs could be counted in a quantitative, reproducible way. Per the authors' processing: A median of about 87,000 TCRs per sample was observed, with a range of about 23,224 to 750,000. V, J and CDR3 annotation of the TCR reads was performed with the Decombinator software suite. For PS versus PT1 abundance plots, all samples were subsampled to the same number of TCRs (28,000). TCRs were defined as expanded if absent before sensitization and observed at least eight times at the 2-week time point. The public reads were reprocessed in TCRdb via fastp at Q25 and MiXCR, keeping in-frame beta chains. Each CDR3 protein appears once, grouped with its most common genes and DNA. The V and J calls follow TCRdb's processing rather than the paper's. In this sample the table shows tens of thousands of distinct CDR3 sequences, approximately 7.7% of which occur a single time. The ten largest make up roughly 2.4% of the sample.

CDR1 PRHDT and CDR2 FYEKMQ were looked up in the germline V gene (reference sequence). Including cysteine and phenylalanine, the CDR3 has 16 amino acids. The read is trimmed to its CDR3 DNA, 48 bases read in frame from base 1. V is cut back by 5 bases and J by 7 bases, with 8 bases in the junction unmatched. To note about this clonotype: Its antigen is still unknown. No much larger clone exists at a distance of one base, and base qualities are not known.

Unfractionated whole blood was collected in Tempus Blood RNA tubes, and total RNA was extracted from that blood. Roughly 5 healthy volunteers were used as TCR sequencing controls and were bled at day 0, 2 weeks and 6 weeks. This receptor chain uses TRBV13 and TRBJ1-4; 12 central bases correspond to TRBD1. This clonotype was sampled from a male donor in good health. In nucleotide form, the sequence is TGTGCCAGCAGCCCGAGGGACAGGGGGCATAGTGAAAAACTGTTTTTT. It translates as CASSPRDRGHSEKLFF.